The 26 T cell receptor beta chains reported below all come from one sample, sequenced in a study of blood T cell repertoires in COVID-19. Profiled with immunoSEQ multiplex PCR; TCRdb holds only in-frame clones, not every one. In the table there are under 200,000 clones, about 82% of which are singletons. The sample comprised peripheral blood. The receptors originated from a man aged 65 to 85 with active or convalescent COVID-19.

The chain carries TRBV30 and TRBJ1-6, with TRBD1 matching over 9 bases. Germline assignment: CDR1 GTSNPN and CDR2 SVGIG (reference sequence). CDR3 length: 17 amino acids. V lost 3 bases and J lost 9; bases outside the gene matches: 15. Here the CDR3 reads CAWSARGVGTGSSPLHF. The CDR3 bases are TGTGCCTGGAGCGCGCGAGGTGTTGGGACAGGGAGTTCACCCCTCCACTTT.

This chain connects TRBV7-6 to TRBJ2-5; possible D gene TRBD2, 6 bases. Between the trimmed V and J ends, which lost 2 bases and 4 bases, there was a span of 20 bases. The CDR3 consists of 17 residues. Germline assignment: CDR1 SGHVS and CDR2 FNYEAQ. The CDR3 DNA is TGTGCCAGCAGCTTAATAGCCGACGGGGGAACGGGAGAGACCCAGTACTTC. This encodes CASSLIADGGTGETQYF.

The chain links TRBV12-3 or TRBV12-4 to TRBJ2-1; TRBD1 aligns across 8 bases. The length of the CDR3 is 13 residues. After removal of 5 bases from V and 12 bases from J, the junction contained 9 bases not matched to a gene. The CDR3 coding sequence is TGTGCCAGCAGTGGATCCCAGGGGGCGCGGCAGTTCTTC. Amino acid sequence: CASSGSQGARQFF.

J is TRBJ2-7 and V is TRBV5-4, with 10 bases matching TRBD2. With 4 bases clipped from V and 4 bases from J, the junction kept 11 bases outside the gene matches. Germline V lookup: CDR1 SGHNT, CDR2 YYREEE (reference sequence). This CDR3 has 16 residues. The CDR3 sequence is CASSLAAGGPLYEQYF. The CDR3 nucleotides read TGTGCCAGCAGCCTCGCAGCGGGAGGGCCGTTGTACGAGCAGTACTTC.

This rearrangement joins TRBV11-2 to TRBJ1-3; no firm D call. Trimming removed 4 bases from V and 9 bases from J, with 13 bases in between. The germline V gene has CDR1 SGHAT and CDR2 FQNNGV. This CDR3 region has 13 residues. The CDR3 DNA reads TGTGCCAGCAGCTCCTCTCGTGAGAGCACCATATATTTT. This codes for CASSSSRESTIYF.

Only one count was recorded for this clone. This sequence joins TRBV30 and TRBJ1-5; no definite D call. This CDR3 is 13 amino acids long. Trimming removed 0 bases from V and 7 bases from J, with 10 bases in between. Per the germline V gene, CDR1 is GTSNPN and CDR2 is SVGIG (reference sequence). CDR3: CAWSVAGVQPQHF. The CDR3 coding sequence is TGTGCCTGGAGTGTAGCCGGAGTACAGCCCCAGCATTTT.

The V gene is TRBV6-5, the J gene TRBJ2-7; perhaps TRBD2 as D (5 bases). V lost 3 bases and J lost 3, with 12 bases in between. Germline CDR1 and CDR2: MNHEY and SVGAGI. The length of the CDR3 is 14 residues. As DNA, the CDR3 is TGTGCCAGCAGTTATACTAGAGAACTCTACGAGCAGTACTTC. Protein sequence: CASSYTRELYEQYF.

V is TRBV5-1 and J is TRBJ2-1; 7 positions match TRBD1. Per germline, CDR1 SGHRS and CDR2 YFSETQ. CDR3 length: 16 amino acids. Losses at the gene ends were 1 base for V and 0 bases for J; bases not matched to a gene: 4. The DNA for the CDR3 is TGCGCCAGCAGCTTGACCCCAGGGGGCTCCTACAATGAGCAGTTCTTC. It codes for CASSLTPGGSYNEQFF.

This sequence joins TRBV9 and TRBJ2-3; 9 bases agree with TRBD2. After removal of 5 bases from V and 0 bases from J, the junction contained 13 bases not matched to a gene. The CDR3 runs to 18 residues. Per the germline V gene, CDR1 is SGDLS and CDR2 is YYNGEE. CDR3 coding DNA: TGTGCCAGCAGGTCCTGGCGGGAGGGCCGTCGAAGCACAGATACGCAGTATTTT. Protein sequence: CASRSWREGRRSTDTQYF.

The chain employs TRBV2 and TRBJ2-7; perhaps TRBD1 as D (6 bases). Germline loops: CDR1 SNHLY, CDR2 FYNNEI. Trimming pared 6 bases from V and 6 bases from J, leaving 15 bases between. The CDR3 has 13 residues. CDR3 protein: CASSADRSAEQYF. The CDR3 bases are TGTGCCAGCAGCGCGGACAGATCGGCCGAGCAGTACTTC.

The chain combines TRBV11-2 with TRBJ1-3; D might be TRBD1 (6 bases). The germline V gene has CDR1 SGHAT and CDR2 FQNNGV. The CDR3 extends over 18 amino acids. Trimming shortened V by 1 base and J by 0 bases, and 16 bases separated the two germline ends. In nucleotides, the CDR3 is TGTGCCAGCAGCTTAGTGTCGGACAGACGGTTCTCTGGAAACACCATATATTTT. Translating gives CASSLVSDRRFSGNTIYF.

V and J are TRBV5-1 and TRBJ1-1, with TRBD1 matching over 7 bases. Germline V lookup: CDR1 SGHRS, CDR2 YFSETQ. V shed 3 bases and J 1 base; nucleotides not matched to a gene: 9. The CDR3 sequence is 16 residues long. The CDR3 here is CASSSSTRQGNTEAFF. CDR3 sequence (DNA): TGCGCCAGCAGCTCCTCTACCCGACAGGGGAACACTGAAGCTTTCTTT.

This clone was recorded once. The chain uses TRBV5-1 and TRBJ1-1; no definite D call. The CDR3 has 14 amino acids. The germline CDR1 and CDR2 sequences are SGHRS and YFSETQ. Trimming removed 5 bases from V and 3 bases from J, with 14 bases in between. CDR3 sequence reads: CASSRGGGDTEAFF. In nucleotides, the CDR3 is TGCGCCAGCAGTCGAGGAGGTGGGGACACTGAAGCTTTCTTT.

The rearrangement uses TRBV2 and TRBJ1-2; D might be TRBD1 (5 bases). The V gene's germline CDR1 is SNHLY and CDR2 FYNNEI. V gave up 5 bases and J gave up 1 base, with 8 bases separating them. The CDR3 consists of 13 residues. In DNA, the CDR3 is TGTGCCAGCAGTCCAGGGATTAACTATGGCTACACCTTC. Its protein product is CASSPGINYGYTF. The whole variable domain, filled in from reference TRBV2 and TRBJ1-2, reads EPEVTQTPSHQVTQMGQEVILRCVPISNHLYFYWYRQILGQKVEFLVSFYNNEISEKSEIFDDQFSVERPDGSNFTLKIRSTKLEDSAMYFCASSPGINYGYTFGSGTRLTVV.

This chain uses TRBV10-3 with TRBJ1-2; 7 nucleotides match TRBD1. Trimming at V came to 5 bases and at J to 6 bases, leaving 9 bases not matched to a gene. The CDR3 is 14 amino acids. The germline gives CDR1 ENHRY, CDR2 SYGVKD. The CDR3 nucleotides read TGTGCCATCAGTTGGGACAGCGAAAGCGATGGCTACACCTTC. Its protein product is CAISWDSESDGYTF.

V usage is TRBV12-3 or TRBV12-4 and J usage is TRBJ2-2; 8 bases map to TRBD1. After removal of 6 bases from V and 7 bases from J, the junction contained 4 bases not matched to a gene. The length of the CDR3 is 13 residues. Here the CDR3 reads CASSRGRDGELFF. DNA of the CDR3: TGTGCCAGCAGCAGGGGGCGCGACGGGGAGCTGTTTTTT.

The CDR3 DNA follows: TGTGCCATCAGTGAGTTCGGACAGGGGGAAGTCGGCTACACCTTC. Residues: CAISEFGQGEVGYTF. This chain joins TRBV10-3 and TRBJ1-2; the match to TRBD1 covers 10 bases. From germline, CDR1 is ENHRY and CDR2 SYGVKD. The CDR3 is 15 residues long. Trimming removed 1 base from V and 8 bases from J; junction bases left unmatched: 7.

The J gene is TRBJ1-1, the V gene TRBV20-1; 9 bases align to TRBD1. CDR1 and CDR2 from the germline V gene are DFQATT and SNEGSKA (reference sequence). CDR3 size: 10 residues. CDR3 in amino acids: CGTGRREAFF. The CDR3 coding sequence is TGCGGGACAGGGAGGCGTGAGGCTTTCTTT.

This rearrangement joins TRBV5-1 to TRBJ2-3; D is uncertain. The ends were cut back, 1 base at V and 2 bases at J, with 5 bases in the middle. Germline loops: CDR1 SGHRS, CDR2 YFSETQ. The CDR3 has 13 amino acids. The CDR3 DNA reads as TGCGCCAGCAGCTTGTTTCTCACAGATACGCAGTATTTT. Translating it yields CASSLFLTDTQYF.

A single count supports this clone. The V and J genes are TRBV10-1 and TRBJ1-3; D remains ambiguous. Trimming removed 4 bases from V and 1 base from J, with 5 bases in between. The CDR3 spans 13 residues. The germline V gene encodes CDR1 WNHNN and CDR2 SYGVQD (reference sequence). CDR3 DNA: TGCGCCAGCAGTGGGACTTCTGGAAACACCATATATTTT. Translation: CASSGTSGNTIYF.

The rearrangement joins TRBV11-2 to TRBJ2-4; possibly TRBD1 for D (6 bases). Between the trimmed V and J ends, which lost 6 bases and 1 base, there was a span of 10 bases. Germline loops: CDR1 SGHAT, CDR2 FQNNGV. CDR3 length: 14 residues. The CDR3 sequence is CASSFTGAKNIQYF. CDR3 sequence (DNA): TGTGCCAGCAGTTTTACAGGGGCCAAAAACATTCAGTACTTC.

The V and J genes are TRBV29-1 and TRBJ2-1; weak D call: TRBD1 (6 bases). This CDR3 contains 16 residues. With 8 bases removed from V and 1 base from J, the gap between germline ends came to 21 bases. CDR1 is SQVTM, CDR2 ANQGSEA, per germline. The CDR3 region has the DNA TGCAGCTCATCTAAGACAGGCCTCGGGTCCTACAATGAGCAGTTCTTC. Its translation: CSSSKTGLGSYNEQFF.

V and J are TRBV30 and TRBJ2-3, with TRBD2 as a possible D gene (7 bases). V lost 0 bases to trimming and J lost 2 bases, with 12 bases between them. Germline CDR1 is GTSNPN and CDR2 is SVGIG (reference sequence). The CDR3 loop spans 15 amino acids. CDR3 sequence: CAWSVGGGATDTQYF. The DNA of the CDR3 is TGTGCCTGGAGTGTTGGGGGGGGCGCCACAGATACGCAGTATTTT.

The chain links TRBV30 to TRBJ1-5; D uncertain. V was clipped by 3 bases and J by 5 bases, with 17 bases between them. The V gene's germline CDR1 is GTSNPN and CDR2 SVGIG (reference sequence). The CDR3 loop spans 15 amino acids. CDR3 nucleotides: TGTGCCTGGAGAGTTGCAGGCCTTAGAGATCAGCCCCAGCATTTT. It is translated as CAWRVAGLRDQPQHF.

V is TRBV20-1 and J is TRBJ1-2, with D perhaps TRBD1 (5 bases). CDR1 is DFQATT and CDR2 is SNEGSKA in the germline V gene (reference sequence). Trimming removed 2 bases from V and 8 bases from J, with 6 bases in between. The CDR3 is made up of 10 amino acids. The CDR3, as DNA: TGCAGTGCTAGACAGGGCGGCTACACCTTC. Translating it yields CSARQGGYTF.

This clone was detected only once. This chain connects TRBV6-6 to TRBJ1-1, with 9 bases identical to TRBD1. The V segment lost 6 bases and the J segment 0 bases; nucleotides outside the gene matches: 8. This CDR3 is 16 amino acids long. In germline, CDR1 is MNHNY, CDR2 SVGAGI (reference sequence). The CDR3 protein is CASRPGQGRMNTEAFF. The CDR3 DNA reads TGTGCCAGCAGACCGGGACAGGGCCGAATGAACACTGAAGCTTTCTTT.